One sample yielded the 8 T cell receptor beta chains listed below, sequenced in a study of beta chain features in type 1 diabetes. Whole-study results and caveats: Type 1 diabetes patients had moderately but significantly shorter TCRB CDR3s in all four CD4+ subsets.

Every bit of the isolated RNA underwent reverse transcription, so sequencing read expressed TCRB transcripts. Sequencing used immunoSEQ multiplex PCR; TCRdb keeps in-frame clones, though not all of them. Seen here are about 660,000 clones, about 14% observed once, and the top ten hold less than 0.04%. No antigen is known for these receptors. The sample taken for sequencing was naive CD4+ T cells from blood. Receptors originate from a man between 18 and 35 years old with type 1 diabetes.

This clone was observed a handful of times. This chain joins TRBV6-1 and TRBJ2-1, with 9 positions matching TRBD1. CDR3 length equals 16 residues. V dropped 4 bases and J dropped 3; count of bases not matched to a gene: 7. Germline V gives CDR1 MNHNS, CDR2 SASEGT. This CDR3 is CASSAPGQGLYNEQFF. CDR3 bases: TGTGCCAGCAGTGCCCCGGGACAGGGCCTCTACAATGAGCAGTTCTTC.

This clone has more than one count but fewer than ten. The chain uses TRBV9 and TRBJ2-2; D remains unclear. Per the germline V gene, CDR1 is SGDLS and CDR2 is YYNGEE. V was clipped by 4 bases and J by 1 base, with 8 bases between them. The CDR3 is 14 amino acids. CDR3: CASSFLWNTGELFF. The CDR3 coding sequence is TGTGCCAGCAGCTTTTTATGGAACACCGGGGAGCTGTTTTTT.

This clone was recorded a few times. This chain links TRBV2 with TRBJ2-3; 8 bases are shared with TRBD2. The germline gives CDR1 SNHLY, CDR2 FYNNEI. CDR3 length: 15 residues. V lost 2 bases, J lost 6 bases, and 7 bases stayed unmatched. The CDR3 coding sequence is TGTGCCAGCAGTGAAAGTAGCGGGGTTTGGGATACGCAGTATTTT. Its protein product is CASSESSGVWDTQYF.

This clone was observed a handful of times. The rearrangement uses TRBV9 and TRBJ1-1; the D is unclear. V lost 6 bases to trimming and J lost 0 bases, with 12 bases between them. There are 14 residues in the CDR3. Germline lookup yields CDR1 SGDLS and CDR2 YYNGEE. This CDR3 is CASTRVTVNTEAFF. CDR3 in DNA: TGTGCCAGCACTAGGGTCACGGTGAACACTGAAGCTTTCTTT.

J is TRBJ1-1 and V is TRBV30; TRBD1 might be the D (5 bases). Germline V gene data show CDR1 as GTSNPN and CDR2 as SVGIG (reference sequence). Trimming took off 5 bases at V and 3 bases at J, with 31 bases between the two ends. The CDR3 consists of 19 residues. CDR3 in amino acids: CAWLNLEVVRGPEDTEAFF. The CDR3, as DNA: TGTGCCTGGTTGAATCTTGAGGTGGTTCGGGGACCCGAGGACACTGAAGCTTTCTTT.

This clone appeared a few times. The chain employs TRBV18 and TRBJ2-5; D not certain. Trimming cost V 6 bases and J 4 bases, with 9 bases left between them. Germline V gene sequence: CDR1 KGHSH, CDR2 LQKENI. The CDR3 is 12 amino acids. In nucleotides, the CDR3 is TGTGCCAGCTCTAGGATGTCAGAGACCCAGTACTTC. Its protein is CASSRMSETQYF.

The V gene is TRBV18, the J gene TRBJ1-3; D not resolved. CDR3 size: 15 residues. Germline values: CDR1 KGHSH, CDR2 LQKENI. The ends were cut back, 2 bases at V and 1 base at J, with 9 bases in the middle. In DNA, the CDR3 is TGTGCCAGCTCACCATGGCAGGATTCTGGAAACACCATATATTTT. It encodes CASSPWQDSGNTIYF.

The V and J genes are TRBV7-2 and TRBJ1-5; D is perhaps TRBD1 (5 bases). V dropped 1 base and J dropped 6 bases, with 10 bases sitting between them. The germline gives CDR1 SGHTA, CDR2 FQGNSA. The CDR3 loop spans 14 amino acids. The CDR3 DNA reads TGTGCCAGCAGCTTAGACGGGGGTCTTCAGCCCCAGCATTTT. This codes for CASSLDGGLQPQHF.